A selection of T cell receptor beta chains follows, all from one sample in a study of beta chain features in type 1 diabetes. TCRdb's table, derived via immunoSEQ multiplex PCR, lists solely in-frame clones and lacks some. This table has under 300,000 clones, approximately 13% appearing once. The sequencing sample was made of naive CD4+ T cells from blood. These receptors all come from a man aged 25 to 40 with type 1 diabetes. The CDR3 runs from the conserved cysteine through the conserved F or W. Each record gives: V gene, D gene, J gene, clone size, CDR3 DNA, CDR3 protein. A D gene is named only where the DNA matches it firmly. Clone size appears in some rows only: once, few, many, or a class for an expanded clone.

v_gene: TRBV7-2; d_gene: NA; j_gene: TRBJ2-1; abundance: NA; CDR3nt: TGTGCCAGCAGCTTAGGTCCTATCTCCTACAATGAGCAGTTCTTC; CDR3aa: CASSLGPISYNEQFF
v_gene: TRBV2; d_gene: NA; j_gene: TRBJ1-6; abundance: NA; CDR3nt: TGTGCCAGCAGTGATGAGGGAAACTCACCCCTCCACTTT; CDR3aa: CASSDEGNSPLHF
v_gene: TRBV4-1; d_gene: NA; j_gene: TRBJ1-1; abundance: few; CDR3nt: TGCGCCAGCAGCGAAATCAGGGGAAGGACTGAAGCTTTCTTT; CDR3aa: CASSEIRGRTEAFF
v_gene: TRBV18; d_gene: NA; j_gene: TRBJ1-2; abundance: NA; CDR3nt: TGTGCCAGCTCACCCACTAGACAAATCGGGTACACCTTC; CDR3aa: CASSPTRQIGYTF
v_gene: TRBV5-1; d_gene: TRBD1; j_gene: TRBJ2-5; abundance: few; CDR3nt: TGCGCCAGCAGCCGGTGGACAGGTGGGAGAGAGACCCAGTACTTC; CDR3aa: CASSRWTGGRETQYF
v_gene: TRBV5-1; d_gene: NA; j_gene: TRBJ1-6; abundance: NA; CDR3nt: TGCGCCAGCAGCTTGGTTGCGGGGGACGTTTCACCCCTCCACTTT; CDR3aa: CASSLVAGDVSPLHF
v_gene: TRBV9; d_gene: NA; j_gene: TRBJ1-6; abundance: NA; CDR3nt: TGTGCCAGCAGCCCCCCGGGGTCTTATAATTCACCCCTCCACTTT; CDR3aa: CASSPPGSYNSPLHF
v_gene: TRBV10-1; d_gene: TRBD2; j_gene: TRBJ2-7; abundance: NA; CDR3nt: TGCGCCACCCAGTTGAGCGGGGGCTACGAGCAGTACTTC; CDR3aa: CATQLSGGYEQYF
v_gene: TRBV15; d_gene: NA; j_gene: TRBJ2-5; abundance: NA; CDR3nt: TGTGCCACCAGCAGAGATACAGGGTCCCAAGAGACCCAGTACTTC; CDR3aa: CATSRDTGSQETQYF
v_gene: TRBV19; d_gene: NA; j_gene: TRBJ2-2; abundance: NA; CDR3nt: TGTGCCAGTAGTAATACTAGGCGGGGGGAGCTGTTTTTT; CDR3aa: CASSNTRRGELFF
v_gene: TRBV2; d_gene: TRBD1; j_gene: TRBJ1-2; abundance: few; CDR3nt: TGTGCCAGCAGTGCTCAGGGGGCGGATGGCTACACCTTC; CDR3aa: CASSAQGADGYTF
v_gene: TRBV5-1; d_gene: NA; j_gene: TRBJ1-1; abundance: few; CDR3nt: TGCGCCAGCAGCGGCGGGACCCCTGGGGGCACTGAAGCTTTCTTT; CDR3aa: CASSGGTPGGTEAFF
v_gene: TRBV2; d_gene: TRBD1; j_gene: TRBJ1-5; abundance: NA; CDR3nt: TGTGCCGGGGACAGGGAAGGCAATCAGCCCCAGCATTTT; CDR3aa: CAGDREGNQPQHF
v_gene: TRBV18; d_gene: TRBD1; j_gene: TRBJ2-7; abundance: NA; CDR3nt: TGTGCCAGCTCAGCGACAGGGGGCTACGAGCAGTACTTC; CDR3aa: CASSATGGYEQYF
v_gene: TRBV27; d_gene: NA; j_gene: TRBJ1-1; abundance: few; CDR3nt: TGTGCCAGCAGTACGGGAGTTGAAGCTTTCTTT; CDR3aa: CASSTGVEAFF
v_gene: TRBV9; d_gene: NA; j_gene: TRBJ2-5; abundance: NA; CDR3nt: TGTGCCAGCAGCGAGAGGACTACCCAAGAGACCCAGTACTTC; CDR3aa: CASSERTTQETQYF
v_gene: TRBV7-2; d_gene: NA; j_gene: TRBJ1-2; abundance: NA; CDR3nt: TGTGCCAGCAGCTTCCCAGGGAACCCTAACTATGGCTACACCTTC; CDR3aa: CASSFPGNPNYGYTF
v_gene: TRBV19; d_gene: TRBD1; j_gene: TRBJ1-2; abundance: NA; CDR3nt: TGTGCCAGTAGTATTGGACAGGGGTATGGCTACACCTTC; CDR3aa: CASSIGQGYGYTF
v_gene: TRBV5-4; d_gene: NA; j_gene: TRBJ1-5; abundance: few; CDR3nt: TGTGCCAGCAGCTTGTGGGGGGATCAGCCCCAGCATTTT; CDR3aa: CASSLWGDQPQHF
v_gene: TRBV27; d_gene: NA; j_gene: TRBJ2-7; abundance: few; CDR3nt: TGTGCCAGCAGTCCCCATTTCAGGGCGTTCTACGAGCAGTACTTC; CDR3aa: CASSPHFRAFYEQYF
v_gene: TRBV30; d_gene: NA; j_gene: TRBJ1-3; abundance: NA; CDR3nt: TGTGCCTGGACCGCGCTCTACACCATATATTTT; CDR3aa: CAWTALYTIYF
v_gene: TRBV2; d_gene: NA; j_gene: TRBJ2-5; abundance: few; CDR3nt: TGTGCCAGCAGGGAGTATGAGGAGACCCAGTACTTC; CDR3aa: CASREYEETQYF
v_gene: TRBV2; d_gene: NA; j_gene: TRBJ2-1; abundance: few; CDR3nt: TGTGCCAGCAGTGCGCAGGAGCTCGGGAGGTTCTTC; CDR3aa: CASSAQELGRFF
v_gene: TRBV7-9; d_gene: NA; j_gene: TRBJ2-4; abundance: NA; CDR3nt: TGTGCCAGCAGCTTAGAGGGCGAGGGTGACATTCAGTACTTC; CDR3aa: CASSLEGEGDIQYF
v_gene: TRBV7-9; d_gene: TRBD2; j_gene: TRBJ2-1; abundance: NA; CDR3nt: TGTGCCAGCAGCCCCCCCCCTACTAGCGGGAGGGCCGAGGAGCAGTTCTTC; CDR3aa: CASSPPPTSGRAEEQFF
v_gene: TRBV18; d_gene: NA; j_gene: TRBJ2-7; abundance: few; CDR3nt: TGTGCCAGCGGACAGAACTCCTACGAGCAGTACTTC; CDR3aa: CASGQNSYEQYF